This entry is about one T cell receptor (beta chain). The CDR3 contains 15 residues. V shed 8 bases and J shed 9 bases, with 25 bases lying between them. Germline lookup yields CDR1 SNHLY and CDR2 FYNNEI. This sample is part of a study of blood T cell repertoires in COVID-19. Data came from immunoSEQ multiplex PCR; TCRdb stores just in-frame clones and leaves some out. The data contain approximately 170,000 clones, around 81% of them singletons. The sample comprised peripheral blood. The clonotype was recovered from a human donor with acute or convalescent COVID-19. The donor label of this sample is uncertain. The rearrangement links TRBV2 to TRBJ1-1; D remains unclear. CDR3 nucleotide sequence: TGTGCCAGCCTAGCGGAAATAAAGGGCAGTTTAAAAGCTTTCTTT. It translates to CASLAEIKGSLKAFF.